One sample yielded the 6 T cell receptor beta chains listed below, sequenced in a study of T cell repertoires in cytomegalovirus infection. TCRdb recomputed calls from the reads with MiXCR, one row per CDR3 protein. The table records about 530,000 distinct CDR3 sequences, 26% of them present only once. The sequenced material came from PBMCs. Receptor source: a human donor in good health (CMV status not recorded). Some clones in this sample may be carry-over from other donors' samples.

The chain combines TRBV2 with TRBJ1-1; D may be TRBD1 (6 bases). This CDR3 spans 12 amino acids. With 11 bases removed from V and 1 base from J, the gap between germline ends came to 11 bases. From germline, CDR1 is SNHLY and CDR2 FYNNEI. The CDR3 DNA is TGTGCCGGGGGCGGGGAGAACACTGAAGCTTTCTTT. Residues: CAGGGENTEAFF.

The chain combines TRBV9 with TRBJ2-1; 8 bases line up with TRBD2. Trimming at V came to 3 bases and at J to 10 bases, leaving 15 bases not matched to a gene. CDR3 length: 16 residues. Germline lookup yields CDR1 SGDLS and CDR2 YYNGEE. The CDR3 sequence: CASSDGGGTRLVEQFF. The CDR3 coding sequence is TGTGCCAGCAGCGACGGAGGTGGGACTAGGCTAGTCGAGCAGTTCTTC.

This chain links TRBV12-3 or TRBV12-4 with TRBJ2-5; D may be TRBD1 or TRBD2 (5 bases each). This CDR3 region has 14 residues. The V end was cut by 5 bases, the J end by 5 bases, with 15 bases between. CDR3 in DNA: TGTGCCAGCAGTCCCTTGAGGGGCGGCGAGACCCAGTACTTC. It specifies CASSPLRGGETQYF.

This clonotype was counted a few times. The gene calls are TRBV27 and TRBJ2-4, with TRBD2 identical over 13 bases. There are 16 residues in the CDR3. Germline V lookup: CDR1 MNHEY, CDR2 SMNVEV (reference sequence). V gave up 2 bases and J gave up 4 bases; unmatched junction bases: 2. CDR3 DNA: TGTGCCAGCAGTTTACGACTAGCGGGAGGTAAAAACATTCAGTACTTC. As protein: CASSLRLAGGKNIQYF.

V usage is TRBV7-2 and J usage is TRBJ2-1; TRBD2 might be the D (5 bases). This CDR3 contains 15 residues. Trimming left V 1 base short and J 7 bases short, with 14 bases between. Germline CDR1 reads SGHTA; CDR2 reads FQGNSA. The CDR3 loop reads CASSLVRDPRNEQFF. Here the CDR3 DNA reads TGTGCCAGCAGCTTAGTTCGGGATCCTCGGAATGAGCAGTTCTTC. The full variable domain, in which reference TRBV7-2 and TRBJ2-1 provide the parts outside the CDR3, is GAGVSQSPSNKVTEKGKDVELRCDPISGHTALYWYRQSLGQGLEFLIYFQGNSAPDKSGLPSDRFSAERTGGSVSTLTIQRTQQEDSAVYLCASSLVRDPRNEQFFGPGTRLTVL.

This clonotype was observed a few times. The chain uses TRBV4-1 and TRBJ1-3; D possibly corresponds to TRBD1 (5 bases). This CDR3 has 17 amino acids. The ends were cut back, 0 bases at V and 7 bases at J, with 19 bases in the middle. The germline V gene has CDR1 MGHRA and CDR2 YSYEKL. The CDR3 coding sequence is TGCGCCAGCAGCCAAGATGGCTCCGGGGCCGGTTGGAACACCATATATTTT. Translated, it gives CASSQDGSGAGWNTIYF.